These T cell receptor beta chains were read from a single sample in a study of cytomegalovirus exposure and HLA in healthy donors. Using immunoSEQ multiplex PCR, the repertoire was profiled, and TCRdb retains in-frame clones only, with some absent. The sample gives 70,000 to 80,000 clones, approximately 93% of which show up once; roughly 3.3% is in the top ten. Sequencing was carried out using PBMCs. These receptors all come from a young woman in good health and CMV-seropositive. Each CDR3 is given with its conserved first and last residue. The D gene is left open where the match is weak. Clone size is not always given. Where it is, it says once, few, many or a class for expanded clones.

>TRBD1|TRBJ2-7|TRBV28|.
TGTGCCAGCAGTTTCTCCGGGACAGGATACTACGAGCAGTACTTC
CASSFSGTGYYEQYF
>.|TRBJ1-5|TRBV5-3|.
TGTGCCAGAAGCTTGGGGGGCTATAGCAATCAGCCCCAGCATTTT
CARSLGGYSNQPQHF
>TRBD1|TRBJ1-6|TRBV7-3|.
TGTGCCAGCAGCCCAACCGGGGACAGCTATTCACCCCTCCACTTT
CASSPTGDSYSPLHF
>.|TRBJ1-4|TRBV4-3|.
TGCGCCAGCAGCCAAGATGGGGGCCCGAATGAAAAACTGTTTTTT
CASSQDGGPNEKLFF
>TRBD1|TRBJ2-7|TRBV11-2|.
TGTGCCAGCAGCCCCATAACACAGGGGTTTGAGCAGTACTTC
CASSPITQGFEQYF
>.|TRBJ1-1|TRBV5-1|.
TGCGCCAGCAGCTTGGAGGAGGGATGGACTGAAGCTTTCTTT
CASSLEEGWTEAFF
>TRBD2|TRBJ2-3|TRBV5-6|.
TGTGCCAGCAGGGCCGGGACTAGCGGGGGCTCTAGCACAGATACGCAGTATTTT
CASRAGTSGGSSTDTQYF
>TRBD2|TRBJ2-3|TRBV27|.
TGTGCCAGCAGTTACAAGCGGGAGACGACCGTGGGAGATACGCAGTATTTT
CASSYKRETTVGDTQYF
>TRBD2|TRBJ2-1|TRBV28|.
TGTGCCAGCAGTGTAACTAGCGGGAACAATGAGCAGTTCTTC
CASSVTSGNNEQFF
>TRBD2|TRBJ2-1|TRBV28|.
TGTGCCAGCAGGGTGGGCGGGAGGAATGAGCAGTTCTTC
CASRVGGRNEQFF
>.|TRBJ1-5|TRBV19|.
TGTGCCAGTAGTCTCGTCGGGACACAGAGCAATCAGCCCCAGCATTTT
CASSLVGTQSNQPQHF
>.|TRBJ1-2|TRBV10-3|.
TGTGCCATCACCGAGGGCGGGGATGGCTACACCTTC
CAITEGGDGYTF
>TRBD2|TRBJ2-1|TRBV5-4|.
TGTGCCAGCAGCTTGGGTGTAGCGGGAGAGTACAATGAGCAGTTCTTC
CASSLGVAGEYNEQFF
>TRBD1|TRBJ2-5|TRBV2|.
TGTGCCAGCAGCGAACAGGGGGTGAGGCAAGAGACCCAGTACTTC
CASSEQGVRQETQYF
>TRBD1|TRBJ1-5|TRBV5-8|.
TGTGCCAGCAGCCAGGGACAGCGCAATCAGCCCCAGCATTTT
CASSQGQRNQPQHF
>TRBD1|TRBJ1-2|TRBV28|.
TGTGCCAGCAGGGACGCGGGACAGGGATATGGCTACACCTTC
CASRDAGQGYGYTF
>.|TRBJ2-6|TRBV9|.
TGTGCCAGCAGCGTAGGCGTATGGGCCTCTGGGGCCAACGTCCTGACTTTC
CASSVGVWASGANVLTF
>.|TRBJ2-3|TRBV6-5|.
TGTGCCAGCAGTTCCCCCGGAAGGGGGTCAGATACGCAGTATTTT
CASSSPGRGSDTQYF
>.|TRBJ1-2|TRBV11-2|.
TGTGCCAGCAGCTTAGCAGGGAACTATGGCTACACCTTC
CASSLAGNYGYTF
>.|TRBJ2-7|TRBV27|.
TGTGCCAGCAGTTTTATAGGTTGGGGGCGGAACAACGAGCAGTACTTC
CASSFIGWGRNNEQYF
>TRBD1|TRBJ2-7|TRBV6-1|once
TGTGCCAGCACTCCGACAGGGACCACCTACGAGCAGTACTTC
CASTPTGTTYEQYF
>.|TRBJ2-7|TRBV28|.
TGTGCCAGCAGGTACAGGGGTAGACTAGCGATCTACGAGCAGTACTTC
CASRYRGRLAIYEQYF
>TRBD1|TRBJ2-7|TRBV11-3|.
TGTGCCAGCAGCTTGCGACAGGGGACCTACGAGCAGTACTTC
CASSLRQGTYEQYF
>.|TRBJ2-1|TRBV6-1|.
TGTGCCAGCAGGATGGCCAGCGCATACAATGAGCAGTTCTTC
CASRMASAYNEQFF
>.|TRBJ1-2|TRBV9|.
TGTGCCAGCAGCCCAGCAGGGACAAACTATGGCTACACCTTC
CASSPAGTNYGYTF
>.|TRBJ1-2|TRBV7-2|.
TGTGCCAGCAGCTTATCAGGGGAAACTAACTATGGCTACACCTTC
CASSLSGETNYGYTF
>TRBD1|TRBJ1-4|TRBV5-6|.
TGTGCCAGCAGCTCACAGGGGGCCGGTGAAAAACTGTTTTTT
CASSSQGAGEKLFF
>TRBD1|TRBJ1-5|TRBV27|.
TGTGCCAGCAGTTTAAGGGGGCAAGGGCAACCCCAGCATTTT
CASSLRGQGQPQHF
>.|TRBJ2-3|TRBV7-2|.
TGTGCCAGCAGGGTTCAGGGATTGAGCACAGATACGCAGTATTTT
CASRVQGLSTDTQYF
>TRBD1|TRBJ1-2|TRBV5-1|.
TGCGCCAGCAGCTTGTCTAAGCCCGGGACAGGGGATGGCTACACCTTC
CASSLSKPGTGDGYTF
>TRBD1|TRBJ1-5|TRBV5-6|once
TGTGCCAGCAGCTTGTTGGCCAGGGGGCCCAATCAGCCCCAGCATTTT
CASSLLARGPNQPQHF
>.|TRBJ1-2|TRBV7-9|.
TGTGCCAGCAGCCCGGGAGTTTCCAGCTACACCTTC
CASSPGVSSYTF
>TRBD1|TRBJ2-7|TRBV11-3|.
TGTGCCAGCAGCTCCCGACAGGGCGGCGAGCAGTACTTC
CASSSRQGGEQYF
>TRBD1|TRBJ1-5|TRBV19|.
TGTGCCAGTACAGCAGCCAGGGGGCACGGTCAGCCCCAGCATTTT
CASTAARGHGQPQHF
>TRBD1|TRBJ1-4|TRBV4-3|.
TGCGCCAGCAGCCAAGTCGGGGACAGGGAAAAACTGTTTTTT
CASSQVGDREKLFF
>.|TRBJ1-6|TRBV6-5|.
TGTGCCAGCAGTTACTTGCAGGGTTCACCCCTCCACTTT
CASSYLQGSPLHF
>TRBD1|TRBJ1-2|TRBV6-5|once
TGTGCCAGCAGTTACGAGGCAGGGGGCTATGGCTACACCTTC
CASSYEAGGYGYTF
>.|TRBJ1-2|TRBV15|.
TGTGCCACCAGCAGAGAGAGCTATGGCTACACCTTC
CATSRESYGYTF
>TRBD2|TRBJ2-5|TRBV28|.
TGTGCCAGCAGTCCGACTAGCGGGGTGGAGACCCAGTACTTC
CASSPTSGVETQYF
>.|TRBJ2-5|TRBV11-2|.
TGTGCCAGCAGCTTAGCTGGCAGGGGAGAGACCCAGTACTTC
CASSLAGRGETQYF
>.|TRBJ2-1|TRBV7-2|.
TGTGCCAGCAGCCCTCGACTGAACAATGAGCAGTTCTTC
CASSPRLNNEQFF
>.|TRBJ1-3|TRBV10-3|.
TGTGCCATCAGTGACCTTTCTGGAAACACCATATATTTT
CAISDLSGNTIYF
>TRBD1|TRBJ1-1|TRBV9|.
TGTGCCAGCAGCCTAGACAGGGGGCTCACTGAAGCTTTCTTT
CASSLDRGLTEAFF
>TRBD1|TRBJ1-6|TRBV7-2|.
TGTGCCAGCAGAATAGACAGGGCCAATTCACCCCTCCACTTT
CASRIDRANSPLHF
>.|TRBJ2-1|TRBV15|few
TGTGCCACCACCCGCGGCGGCCAATCCTACAATGAGCAGTTCTTC
CATTRGGQSYNEQFF
>.|TRBJ1-1|TRBV9|.
TGTGCCAGCAGCGAGGGGGTAGGTACTGAAGCTTTCTTT
CASSEGVGTEAFF
>.|TRBJ2-6|TRBV21-1|.
TGTGCCAGCAGCAAAGGAGCTTGTGGTAGCGGGGGGGCCAGCGGGGCCAACGTCCTGACTTTC
CASSKGACGSGGASGANVLTF
>.|TRBJ2-1|TRBV20-1|.
TGCAGTGCTAGACTCTACAATGAGCAGTTCTTC
CSARLYNEQFF
>TRBD1|TRBJ1-2|TRBV7-2|once
TGTGCCAGCAGCCCCCAGACAGGGGGCTACGGCTACACCTTC
CASSPQTGGYGYTF
>.|TRBJ2-1|TRBV19|.
TGTGCCACCGCAGGGGTTGGCTCCTACAATGAGCAGTTCTTC
CATAGVGSYNEQFF
>.|TRBJ2-7|TRBV27|.
TGTGCCAGCAGTTGGGGGCCAGGCAGGCCCTCCTACGAGCAGTACTTC
CASSWGPGRPSYEQYF
>TRBD2|TRBJ2-1|TRBV7-2|.
TGTGCCAGCAGCCCTCTGGGGAGCCTAGCGGGGACCAATGAGCAGTTCTTC
CASSPLGSLAGTNEQFF
>.|TRBJ1-6|TRBV9|once
TGTGCCAGCAGCGTAGATTCAGGGCCCCTCCACTTT
CASSVDSGPLHF